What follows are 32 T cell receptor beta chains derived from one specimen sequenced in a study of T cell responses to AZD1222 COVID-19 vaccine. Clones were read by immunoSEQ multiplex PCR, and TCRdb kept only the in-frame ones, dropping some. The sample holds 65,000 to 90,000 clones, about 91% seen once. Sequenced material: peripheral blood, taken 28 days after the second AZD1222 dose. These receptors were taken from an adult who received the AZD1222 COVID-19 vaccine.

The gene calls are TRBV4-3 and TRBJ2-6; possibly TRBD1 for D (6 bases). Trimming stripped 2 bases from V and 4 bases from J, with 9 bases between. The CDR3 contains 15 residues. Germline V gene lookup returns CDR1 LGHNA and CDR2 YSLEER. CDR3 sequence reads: CASSQTGSGANVLTF. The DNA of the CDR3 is TGCGCCAGCAGCCAAACAGGGTCAGGGGCCAACGTCCTGACTTTC.

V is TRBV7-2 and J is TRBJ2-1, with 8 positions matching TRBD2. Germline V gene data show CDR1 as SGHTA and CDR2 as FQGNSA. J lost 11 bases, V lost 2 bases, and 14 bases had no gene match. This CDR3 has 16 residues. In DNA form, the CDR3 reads TGTGCCAGCAGCTTACTCCAAGCGGGGGCCAGTGGAAAGCAGTTCTTC. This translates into CASSLLQAGASGKQFF.

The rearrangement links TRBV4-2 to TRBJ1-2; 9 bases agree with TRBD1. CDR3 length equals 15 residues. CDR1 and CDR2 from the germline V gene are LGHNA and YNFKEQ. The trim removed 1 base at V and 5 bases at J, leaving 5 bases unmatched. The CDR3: CASSQGTGGDYGYTF. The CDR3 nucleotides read TGTGCCAGCAGCCAAGGAACAGGGGGCGATTATGGCTACACCTTC.

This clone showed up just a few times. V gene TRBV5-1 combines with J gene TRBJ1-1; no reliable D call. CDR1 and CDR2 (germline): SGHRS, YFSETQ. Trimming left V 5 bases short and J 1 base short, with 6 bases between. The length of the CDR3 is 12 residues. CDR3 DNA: TGCGCCAGCAGGTCGGGGAACACTGAAGCTTTCTTT. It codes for CASRSGNTEAFF.

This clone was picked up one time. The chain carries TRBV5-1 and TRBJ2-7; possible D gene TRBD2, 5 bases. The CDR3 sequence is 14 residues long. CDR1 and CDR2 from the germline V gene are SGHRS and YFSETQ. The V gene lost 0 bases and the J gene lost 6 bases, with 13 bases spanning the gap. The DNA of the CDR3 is TGCGCCAGCAGCTTGGCGGCCGGGGAATCCGAGCAGTACTTC. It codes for CASSLAAGESEQYF.

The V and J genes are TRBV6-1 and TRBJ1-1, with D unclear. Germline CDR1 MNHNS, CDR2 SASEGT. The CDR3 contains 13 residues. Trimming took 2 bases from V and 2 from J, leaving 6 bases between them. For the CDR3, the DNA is TGTGCCAGCAGTGAATTGGGAAACACTGAAGCTTTCTTT. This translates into CASSELGNTEAFF.

The chain's CDR3 is CASSQVVTRNTGELFF. The DNA for the CDR3 is TGTGCCAGCAGCCAAGTAGTGACAAGGAACACCGGGGAGCTGTTTTTT. The chain links TRBV14 to TRBJ2-2, with no clear D. CDR3 length: 16 residues. Trimming shortened V by 1 base and J by 1 base, and 10 bases separated the two germline ends. CDR1 SGHDN and CDR2 FVKESK come from the germline V gene.

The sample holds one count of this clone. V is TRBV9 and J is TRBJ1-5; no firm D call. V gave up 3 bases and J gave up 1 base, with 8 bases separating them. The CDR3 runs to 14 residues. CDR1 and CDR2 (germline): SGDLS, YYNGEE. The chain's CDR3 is CASSGGQSNQPQHF. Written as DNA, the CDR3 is TGTGCCAGCAGCGGTGGGCAAAGCAATCAGCCCCAGCATTTT. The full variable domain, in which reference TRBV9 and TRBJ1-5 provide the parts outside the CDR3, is DSGVTQTPKHLITATGQRVTLRCSPRSGDLSVYWYQQSLDQGLQFLIQYYNGEERAKGNILERFSAQQFPDLHSELNLSSLELGDSALYFCASSGGQSNQPQHFGDGTRLSIL.

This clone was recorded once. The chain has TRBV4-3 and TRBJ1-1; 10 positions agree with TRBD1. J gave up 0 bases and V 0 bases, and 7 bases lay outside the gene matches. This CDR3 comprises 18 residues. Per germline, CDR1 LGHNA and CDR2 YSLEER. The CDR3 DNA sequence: TGCGCCAGCAGCCAAGATCGGACAGGGGGACATGTGAACACTGAAGCTTTCTTT. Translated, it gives CASSQDRTGGHVNTEAFF.

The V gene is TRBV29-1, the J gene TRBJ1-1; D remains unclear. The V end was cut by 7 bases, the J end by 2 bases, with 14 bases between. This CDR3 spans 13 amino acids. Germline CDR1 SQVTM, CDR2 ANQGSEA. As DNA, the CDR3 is TGCAGCGCACCTGAGGACGGTAACACTGAAGCTTTCTTT. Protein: CSAPEDGNTEAFF.

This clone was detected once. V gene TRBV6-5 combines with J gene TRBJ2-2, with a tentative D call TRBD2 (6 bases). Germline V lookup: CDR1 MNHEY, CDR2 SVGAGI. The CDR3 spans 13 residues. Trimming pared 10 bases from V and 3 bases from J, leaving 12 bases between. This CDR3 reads CATGGADTGELFF. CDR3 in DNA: TGTGCCACCGGCGGGGCAGACACCGGGGAGCTGTTTTTT.

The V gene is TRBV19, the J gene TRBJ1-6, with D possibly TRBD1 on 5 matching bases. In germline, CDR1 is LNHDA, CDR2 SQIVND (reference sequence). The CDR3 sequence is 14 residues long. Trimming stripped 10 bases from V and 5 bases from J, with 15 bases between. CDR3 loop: CATIWGWNNSPLHF. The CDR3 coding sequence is TGTGCCACCATCTGGGGGTGGAATAATTCACCCCTCCACTTT.

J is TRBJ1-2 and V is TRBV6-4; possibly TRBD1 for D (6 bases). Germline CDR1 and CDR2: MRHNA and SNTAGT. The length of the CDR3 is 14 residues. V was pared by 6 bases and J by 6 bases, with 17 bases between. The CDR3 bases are TGTGCCAGCAGCCCGGACAGTAACTATAATGGCTACACCTTC. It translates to CASSPDSNYNGYTF.

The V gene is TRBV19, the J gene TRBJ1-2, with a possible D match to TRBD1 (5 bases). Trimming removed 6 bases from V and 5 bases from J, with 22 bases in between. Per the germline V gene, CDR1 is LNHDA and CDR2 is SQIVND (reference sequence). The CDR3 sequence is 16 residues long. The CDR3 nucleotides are TGTGCCAGTAGGGACCCTCTAGGGGCAAGGAGGTATGGCTACACCTTC. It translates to CASRDPLGARRYGYTF.

CDR3 loop: CASSRGGGPGNEQFF. The CDR3 DNA sequence: TGTGCCAGCAGCCGCGGCGGTGGGCCCGGGAATGAGCAGTTCTTC. The rearrangement links TRBV28 to TRBJ2-1; D remains ambiguous. The V gene's germline CDR1 is MDHEN and CDR2 SYDVKM. V was pared by 6 bases and J by 7 bases, with 19 bases between. This CDR3 is built from 15 residues.

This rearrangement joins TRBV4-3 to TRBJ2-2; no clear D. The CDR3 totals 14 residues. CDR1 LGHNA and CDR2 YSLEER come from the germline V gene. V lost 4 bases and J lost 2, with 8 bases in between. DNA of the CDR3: TGCGCCAGCAGCCTGGACCGTAACACCGGGGAGCTGTTTTTT. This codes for CASSLDRNTGELFF.

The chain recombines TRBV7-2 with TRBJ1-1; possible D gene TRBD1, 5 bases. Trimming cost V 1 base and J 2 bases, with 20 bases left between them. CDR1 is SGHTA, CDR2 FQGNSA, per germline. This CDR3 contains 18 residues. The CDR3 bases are TGTGCCAGCAGCTTAGGTCTAACGGCAGGGAAACGAAACACTGAAGCTTTCTTT. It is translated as CASSLGLTAGKRNTEAFF. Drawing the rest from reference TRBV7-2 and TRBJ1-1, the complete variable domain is GAGVSQSPSNKVTEKGKDVELRCDPISGHTALYWYRQSLGQGLEFLIYFQGNSAPDKSGLPSDRFSAERTGGSVSTLTIQRTQQEDSAVYLCASSLGLTAGKRNTEAFFGQGTRLTVV.

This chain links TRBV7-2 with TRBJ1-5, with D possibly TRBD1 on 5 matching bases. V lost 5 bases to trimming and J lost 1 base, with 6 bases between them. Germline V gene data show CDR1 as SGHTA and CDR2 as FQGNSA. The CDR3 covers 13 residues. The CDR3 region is CASSRQSNQPQHF. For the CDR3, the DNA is TGTGCCAGCAGCAGACAGAGCAATCAGCCCCAGCATTTT.

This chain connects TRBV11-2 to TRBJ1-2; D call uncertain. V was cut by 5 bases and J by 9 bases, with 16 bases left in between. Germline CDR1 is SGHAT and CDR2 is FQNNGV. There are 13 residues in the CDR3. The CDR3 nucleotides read TGTGCCAGCAGCCCCCAAGGGAGGGTGAGCTACACCTTC. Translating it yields CASSPQGRVSYTF. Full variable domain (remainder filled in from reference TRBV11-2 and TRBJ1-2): EAGVAQSPRYKIIEKRQSVAFWCNPISGHATLYWYQQILGQGPKLLIQFQNNGVVDDSQLPKDRFSAERLKGVDSTLKIQPAKLEDSAVYLCASSPQGRVSYTFGSGTRLTVV.

CDR3 protein: CASSYGTYTDTQYF. The DNA for the CDR3 is TGTGCCAGCAGCTATGGGACTTACACAGATACGCAGTATTTT. J is TRBJ2-3 and V is TRBV9; possible D gene TRBD2, 6 bases. Trimming pared 4 bases from V and 2 bases from J, leaving 11 bases between. The germline gives CDR1 SGDLS, CDR2 YYNGEE. This CDR3 has 14 residues. The full variable domain, rest sourced from reference TRBV9 and TRBJ2-3, is DSGVTQTPKHLITATGQRVTLRCSPRSGDLSVYWYQQSLDQGLQFLIQYYNGEERAKGNILERFSAQQFPDLHSELNLSSLELGDSALYFCASSYGTYTDTQYFGPGTRLTVL.

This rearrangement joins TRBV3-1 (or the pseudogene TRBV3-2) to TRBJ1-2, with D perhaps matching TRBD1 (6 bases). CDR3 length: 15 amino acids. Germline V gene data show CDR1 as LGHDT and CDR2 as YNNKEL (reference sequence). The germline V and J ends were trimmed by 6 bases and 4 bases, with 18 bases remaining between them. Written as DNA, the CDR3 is TGTGCCAGCAGTCGTGGAGGGGGAAGGAGCTATGGCTACACCTTC. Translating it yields CASSRGGGRSYGYTF.

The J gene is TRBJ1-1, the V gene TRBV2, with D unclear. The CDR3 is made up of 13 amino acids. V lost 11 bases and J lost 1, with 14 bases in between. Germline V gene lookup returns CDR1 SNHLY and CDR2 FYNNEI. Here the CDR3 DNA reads TGTGCCGAGGGCGGGCCCCGGAACACTGAAGCTTTCTTT. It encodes CAEGGPRNTEAFF.

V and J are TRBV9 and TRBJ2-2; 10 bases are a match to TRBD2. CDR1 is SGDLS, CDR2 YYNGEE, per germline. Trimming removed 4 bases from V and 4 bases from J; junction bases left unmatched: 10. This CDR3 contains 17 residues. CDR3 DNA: TGTGCCAGCAGCCGTATTACTAGCGGGATTCCCACCGGGGAGCTGTTTTTT. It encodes CASSRITSGIPTGELFF.

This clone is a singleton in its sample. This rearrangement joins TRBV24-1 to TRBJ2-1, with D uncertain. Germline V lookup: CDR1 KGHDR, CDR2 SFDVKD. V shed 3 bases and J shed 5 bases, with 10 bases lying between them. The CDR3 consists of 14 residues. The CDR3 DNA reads TGTGCCACCAGTGATAGTCTACCAGACAATGAGCAGTTCTTC. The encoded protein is CATSDSLPDNEQFF.

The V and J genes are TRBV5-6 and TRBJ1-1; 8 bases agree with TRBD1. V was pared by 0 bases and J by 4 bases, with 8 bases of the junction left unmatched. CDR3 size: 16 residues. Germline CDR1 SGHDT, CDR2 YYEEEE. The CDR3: CASSLEGWTGFTEAFF. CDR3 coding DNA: TGTGCCAGCAGCTTGGAGGGGTGGACAGGGTTCACTGAAGCTTTCTTT.

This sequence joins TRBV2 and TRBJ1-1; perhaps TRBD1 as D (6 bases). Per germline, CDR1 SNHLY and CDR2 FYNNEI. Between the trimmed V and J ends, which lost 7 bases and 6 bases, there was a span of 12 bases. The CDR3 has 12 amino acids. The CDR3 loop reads CASMMGGPEAFF. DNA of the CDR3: TGTGCCAGCATGATGGGGGGCCCTGAAGCTTTCTTT. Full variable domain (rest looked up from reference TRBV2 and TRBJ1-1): EPEVTQTPSHQVTQMGQEVILRCVPISNHLYFYWYRQILGQKVEFLVSFYNNEISEKSEIFDDQFSVERPDGSNFTLKIRSTKLEDSAMYFCASMMGGPEAFFGQGTRLTVV.

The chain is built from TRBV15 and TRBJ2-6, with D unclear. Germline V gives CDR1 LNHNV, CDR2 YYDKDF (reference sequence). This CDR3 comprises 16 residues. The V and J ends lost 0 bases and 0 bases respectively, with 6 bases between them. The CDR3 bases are TGTGCCACCAGCAGAGATGGCCACTCTGGGGCCAACGTCCTGACTTTC. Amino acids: CATSRDGHSGANVLTF.

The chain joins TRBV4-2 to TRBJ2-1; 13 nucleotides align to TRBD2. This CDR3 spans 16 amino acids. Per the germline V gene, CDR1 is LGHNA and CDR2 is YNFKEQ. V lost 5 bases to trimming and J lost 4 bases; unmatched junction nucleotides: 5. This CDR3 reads CASSVRLAGGYNEQFF. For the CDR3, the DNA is TGTGCCAGCAGCGTACGACTAGCGGGGGGATACAATGAGCAGTTCTTC.

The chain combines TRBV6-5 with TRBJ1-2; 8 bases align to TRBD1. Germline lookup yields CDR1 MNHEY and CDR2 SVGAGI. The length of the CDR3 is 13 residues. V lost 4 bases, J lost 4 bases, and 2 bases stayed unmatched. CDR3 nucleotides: TGTGCCAGCAGTTCGACAGGGGCCTATGGCTACACCTTC. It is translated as CASSSTGAYGYTF.

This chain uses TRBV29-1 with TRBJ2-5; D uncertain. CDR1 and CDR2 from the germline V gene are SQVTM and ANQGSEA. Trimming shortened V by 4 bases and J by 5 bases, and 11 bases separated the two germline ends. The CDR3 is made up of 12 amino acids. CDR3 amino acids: CSVVPGGETQYF. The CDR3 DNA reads TGCAGCGTTGTGCCAGGTGGGGAGACCCAGTACTTC.

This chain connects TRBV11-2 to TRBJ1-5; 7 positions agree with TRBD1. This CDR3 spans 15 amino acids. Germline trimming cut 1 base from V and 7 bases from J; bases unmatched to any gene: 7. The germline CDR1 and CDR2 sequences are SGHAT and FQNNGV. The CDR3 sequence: CASSLGTGAGQPQHF. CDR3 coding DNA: TGTGCCAGCAGCTTAGGAACAGGGGCGGGGCAGCCCCAGCATTTT.

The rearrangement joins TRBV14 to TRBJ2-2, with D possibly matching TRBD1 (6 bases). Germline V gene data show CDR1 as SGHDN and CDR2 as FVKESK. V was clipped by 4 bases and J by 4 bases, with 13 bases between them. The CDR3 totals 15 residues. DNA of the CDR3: TGTGCCAGCAGCCGGGACAACCTTATCACCGGGGAGCTGTTTTTT. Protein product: CASSRDNLITGELFF.